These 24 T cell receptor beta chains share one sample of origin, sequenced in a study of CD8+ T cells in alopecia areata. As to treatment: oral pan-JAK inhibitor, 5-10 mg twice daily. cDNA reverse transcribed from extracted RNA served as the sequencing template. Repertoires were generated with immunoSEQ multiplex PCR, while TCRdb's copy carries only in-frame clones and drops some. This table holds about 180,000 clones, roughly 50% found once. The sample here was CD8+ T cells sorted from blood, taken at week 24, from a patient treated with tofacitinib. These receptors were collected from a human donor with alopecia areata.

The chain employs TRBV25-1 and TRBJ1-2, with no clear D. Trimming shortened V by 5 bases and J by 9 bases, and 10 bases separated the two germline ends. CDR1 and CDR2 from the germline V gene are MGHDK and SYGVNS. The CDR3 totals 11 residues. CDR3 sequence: CASSLGSSYTF. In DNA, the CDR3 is TGTGCCAGCAGTTTGGGGAGTAGCTACACCTTC.

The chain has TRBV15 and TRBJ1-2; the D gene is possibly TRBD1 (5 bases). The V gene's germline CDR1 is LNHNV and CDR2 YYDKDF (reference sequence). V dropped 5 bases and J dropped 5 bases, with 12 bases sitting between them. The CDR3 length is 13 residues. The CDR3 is CATSGTPRYGYTF. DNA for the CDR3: TGTGCCACCAGCGGGACTCCGCGGTATGGCTACACCTTC.

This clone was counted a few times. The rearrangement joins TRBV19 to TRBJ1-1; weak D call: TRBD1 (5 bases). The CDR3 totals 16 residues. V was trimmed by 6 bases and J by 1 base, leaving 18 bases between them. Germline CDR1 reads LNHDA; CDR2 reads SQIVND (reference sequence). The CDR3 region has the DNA TGTGCCAGTAGCGATGGGTTCGGGGCAAGGAACACTGAAGCTTTCTTT. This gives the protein CASSDGFGARNTEAFF.

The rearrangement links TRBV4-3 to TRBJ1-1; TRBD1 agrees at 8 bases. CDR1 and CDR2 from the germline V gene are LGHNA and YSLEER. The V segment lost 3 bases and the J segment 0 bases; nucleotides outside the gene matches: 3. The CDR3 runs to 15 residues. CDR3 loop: CASSHRTGMNTEAFF. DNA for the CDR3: TGCGCCAGCAGCCATCGGACAGGGATGAACACTGAAGCTTTCTTT.

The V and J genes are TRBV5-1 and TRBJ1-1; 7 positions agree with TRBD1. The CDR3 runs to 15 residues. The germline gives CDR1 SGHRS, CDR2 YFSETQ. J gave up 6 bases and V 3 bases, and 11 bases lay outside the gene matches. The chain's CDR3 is CASSYDRAGVPEAFF. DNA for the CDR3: TGCGCCAGCAGCTACGACAGGGCGGGTGTGCCTGAAGCTTTCTTT.

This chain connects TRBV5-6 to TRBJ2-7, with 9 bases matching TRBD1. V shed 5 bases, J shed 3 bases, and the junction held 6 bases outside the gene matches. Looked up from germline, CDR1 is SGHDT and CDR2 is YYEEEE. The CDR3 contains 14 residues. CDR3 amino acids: CASSYDRGSYEQYF. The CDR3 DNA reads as TGTGCCAGCAGTTACGACAGGGGGAGCTACGAGCAGTACTTC.

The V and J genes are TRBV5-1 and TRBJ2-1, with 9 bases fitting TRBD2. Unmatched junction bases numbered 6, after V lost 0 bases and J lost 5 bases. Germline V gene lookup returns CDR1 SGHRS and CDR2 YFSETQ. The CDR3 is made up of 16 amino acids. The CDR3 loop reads CASSLAASGNHNEQFF. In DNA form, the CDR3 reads TGCGCCAGCAGCTTGGCCGCTAGCGGGAATCACAATGAGCAGTTCTTC.

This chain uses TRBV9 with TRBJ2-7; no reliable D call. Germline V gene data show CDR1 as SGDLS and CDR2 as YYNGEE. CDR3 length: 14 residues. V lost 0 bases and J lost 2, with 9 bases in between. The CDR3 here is CASSVDDSPYEQYF. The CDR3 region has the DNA TGTGCCAGCAGCGTAGATGACTCGCCCTACGAGCAGTACTTC.

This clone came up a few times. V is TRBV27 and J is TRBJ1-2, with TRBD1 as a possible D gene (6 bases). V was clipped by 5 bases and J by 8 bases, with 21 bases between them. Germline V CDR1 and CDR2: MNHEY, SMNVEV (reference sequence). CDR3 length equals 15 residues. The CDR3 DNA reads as TGTGCCAGCAGTCCGTCAGGGGCCGGATCTTACGGCTACACCTTC. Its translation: CASSPSGAGSYGYTF.

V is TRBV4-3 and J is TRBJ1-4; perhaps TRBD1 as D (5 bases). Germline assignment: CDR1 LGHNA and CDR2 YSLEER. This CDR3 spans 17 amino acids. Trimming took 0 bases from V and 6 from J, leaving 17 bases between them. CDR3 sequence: CASSQDARAIGDEKLFF. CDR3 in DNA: TGCGCCAGCAGCCAAGACGCCAGGGCGATTGGAGATGAAAAACTGTTTTTT.

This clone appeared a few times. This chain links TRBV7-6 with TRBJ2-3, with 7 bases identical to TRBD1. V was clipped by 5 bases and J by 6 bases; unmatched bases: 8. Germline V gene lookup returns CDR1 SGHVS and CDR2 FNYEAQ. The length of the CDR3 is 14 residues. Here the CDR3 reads CASSPTGARDTQYF. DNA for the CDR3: TGTGCCAGCAGCCCCACAGGGGCGCGGGATACGCAGTATTTT.

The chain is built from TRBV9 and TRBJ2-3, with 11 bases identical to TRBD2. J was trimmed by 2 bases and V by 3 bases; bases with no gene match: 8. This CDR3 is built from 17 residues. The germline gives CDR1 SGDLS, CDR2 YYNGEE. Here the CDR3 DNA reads TGTGCCAGCAGCGCGAAGGGACTAGCGGCAGTCACAGATACGCAGTATTTT. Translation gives CASSAKGLAAVTDTQYF.

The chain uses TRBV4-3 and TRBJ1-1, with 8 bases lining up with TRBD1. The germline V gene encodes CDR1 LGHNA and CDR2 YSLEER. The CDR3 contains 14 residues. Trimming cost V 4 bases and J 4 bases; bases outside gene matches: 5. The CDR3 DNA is TGCGCCAGCAGCCCGGACAGGGCGGTCACTGAAGCTTTCTTT. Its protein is CASSPDRAVTEAFF.

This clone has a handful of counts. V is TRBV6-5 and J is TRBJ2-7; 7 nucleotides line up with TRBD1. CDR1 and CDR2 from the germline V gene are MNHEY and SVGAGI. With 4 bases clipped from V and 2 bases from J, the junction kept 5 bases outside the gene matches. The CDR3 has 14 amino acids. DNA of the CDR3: TGTGCCAGCAGTTCCGGGACAGCAGCCTACGAGCAGTACTTC. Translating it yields CASSSGTAAYEQYF.

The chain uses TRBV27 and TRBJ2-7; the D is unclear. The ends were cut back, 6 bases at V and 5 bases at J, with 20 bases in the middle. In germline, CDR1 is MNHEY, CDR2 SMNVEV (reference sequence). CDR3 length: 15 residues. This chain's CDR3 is CASSHPATYPNEQYF. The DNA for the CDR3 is TGTGCCAGCAGCCACCCGGCGACCTACCCCAACGAGCAGTACTTC.

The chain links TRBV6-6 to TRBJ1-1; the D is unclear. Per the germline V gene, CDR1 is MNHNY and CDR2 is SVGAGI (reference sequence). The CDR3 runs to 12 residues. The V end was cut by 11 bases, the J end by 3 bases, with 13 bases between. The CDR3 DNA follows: TGTGCCGCGGGTGATGGCGACACTGAAGCTTTCTTT. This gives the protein CAAGDGDTEAFF.

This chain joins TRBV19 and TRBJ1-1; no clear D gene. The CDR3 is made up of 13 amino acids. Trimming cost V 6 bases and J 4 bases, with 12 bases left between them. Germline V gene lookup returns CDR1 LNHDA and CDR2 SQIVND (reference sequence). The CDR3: CASSLTVLTEAFF. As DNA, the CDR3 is TGTGCCAGTAGCCTCACAGTGCTCACTGAAGCTTTCTTT.

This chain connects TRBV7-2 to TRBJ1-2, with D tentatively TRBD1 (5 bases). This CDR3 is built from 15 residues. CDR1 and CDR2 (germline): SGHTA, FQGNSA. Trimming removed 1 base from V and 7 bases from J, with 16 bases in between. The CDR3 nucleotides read TGTGCCAGCAGCTTAGGTCCGGCAGGGACGGGTGGCTACACCTTC. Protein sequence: CASSLGPAGTGGYTF.

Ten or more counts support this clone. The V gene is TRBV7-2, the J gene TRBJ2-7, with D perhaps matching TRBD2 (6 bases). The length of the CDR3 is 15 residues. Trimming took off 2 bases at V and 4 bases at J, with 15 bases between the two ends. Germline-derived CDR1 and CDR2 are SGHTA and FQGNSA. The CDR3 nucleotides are TGTGCCAGCAGCTTACTAGCGACTTGGAGGTACGAGCAGTACTTC. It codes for CASSLLATWRYEQYF.

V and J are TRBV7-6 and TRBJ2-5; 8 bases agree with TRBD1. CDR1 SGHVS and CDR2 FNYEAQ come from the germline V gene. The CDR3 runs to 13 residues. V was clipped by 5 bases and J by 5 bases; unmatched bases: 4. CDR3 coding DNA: TGTGCCAGCAGCCTGACAGGGGTGGAGACCCAGTACTTC. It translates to CASSLTGVETQYF.

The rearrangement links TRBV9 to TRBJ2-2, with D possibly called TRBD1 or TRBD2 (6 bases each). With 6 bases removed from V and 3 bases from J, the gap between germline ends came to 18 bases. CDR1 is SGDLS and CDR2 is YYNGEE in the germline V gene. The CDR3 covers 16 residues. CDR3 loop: CASTPAEGEDTGELFF. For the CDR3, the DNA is TGTGCCAGCACCCCCGCGGAGGGGGAGGACACCGGGGAGCTGTTTTTT. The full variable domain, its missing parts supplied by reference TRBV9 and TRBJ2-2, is DSGVTQTPKHLITATGQRVTLRCSPRSGDLSVYWYQQSLDQGLQFLIQYYNGEERAKGNILERFSAQQFPDLHSELNLSSLELGDSALYFCASTPAEGEDTGELFFGEGSRLTVL.

This chain's CDR3 is CASSYSYGEVTGELFF. The CDR3 coding sequence is TGTGCCAGCAGTTACTCCTACGGGGAGGTTACCGGGGAGCTGTTTTTT. V and J are TRBV6-5 and TRBJ2-2; maybe TRBD2 (6 bases). V shed 0 bases and J shed 5 bases, with 13 bases lying between them. This CDR3 has 16 residues. CDR1 and CDR2 from the germline V gene are MNHEY and SVGAGI.

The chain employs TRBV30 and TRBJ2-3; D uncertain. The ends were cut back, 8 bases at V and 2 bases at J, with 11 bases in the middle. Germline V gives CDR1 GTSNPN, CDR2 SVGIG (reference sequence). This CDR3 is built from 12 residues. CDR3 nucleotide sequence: TGTGCCCATGGGGTACTCACAGATACGCAGTATTTT. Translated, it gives CAHGVLTDTQYF.

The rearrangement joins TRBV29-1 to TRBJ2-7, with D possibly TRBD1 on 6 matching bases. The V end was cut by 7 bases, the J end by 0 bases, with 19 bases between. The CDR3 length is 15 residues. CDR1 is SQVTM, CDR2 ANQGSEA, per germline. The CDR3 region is CSASGDLQSSYEQYF. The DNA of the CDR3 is TGCAGCGCGTCAGGGGACCTACAAAGCTCCTACGAGCAGTACTTC.